This T cell receptor (beta chain) is from a study of persistence of HIV-infected CD4 T cells (TCRdb year 2020). A note on the overall study: CMV- and HIV-1 Gag-responding CD4+ T cells were isolated from ART-treated individuals so that antigen-driven clonal expansion of HIV-1-infected cells could be examined. Suppressive ART had been received by participants for a median of roughly eight years. Peripheral blood samples of up to about 200 mL were obtained at multiple time points, with the exception of two participants, for whom leukapheresis was performed at a single time point. The clonality of all cells in each sorted population was measured by TCRbeta sequencing, and the clonality of infected cells was measured by proviral sequencing. In the cross-participant TCR cluster analysis, fewer than ten participants were included for CMV and roughly seven participants were included for Gag.

The CDR3 has 14 amino acids, counting the end cysteine and phenylalanine. This entry keeps only the CDR3 DNA: 42 bases, framed from base 1. According to the germline V gene, CDR1 reads MNHEY and CDR2 reads SVGAGI. V and J are truncated by 0 bases and 10 bases respectively, leaving an intervening sequence of 13 bases. The immunoSEQ hsTCRB assay version 4 in survey mode was used to sequence TCRbeta repertoires from genomic DNA. Genomic DNA was diluted to about 10 ng/uL, using up to 1 ug per sample for TCRbeta sequencing. The study's own analysis went as follows. TCRbeta data were analyzed in ImmunoSeq Analyzer 3.0, with diversity computed on productive nucleotide rearrangements. Using the Immunarch R package, lower-bound TCR diversity was estimated with the improved Chao index and clonality was estimated with the Gini coefficient. Nucleotide rearrangements that differed but encoded the same CDR3beta amino acid sequence were counted as separate clonotypes. Differential abundance analysis found TCRbeta sequences that were significantly enriched in antigen-responding cells compared with anti-CD3/anti-CD28-activated cells. Using predicted peptide-MHC specificity as the basis, GLIPH2 grouped TCRs into clusters, both for each participant individually and for the merged data sets that combined participants. Entries here come from immuneACCESS through TCRdb and include only in-frame sequences with V and J called. Some clones fail to appear in such tables; in the studies checked, an unresolved V gene covers under half of the shortfall, and the cause of the remainder is unknown. The DNA gave D and trimming, while V, J and clone size come from that table. Present in this sample are around 35,000 clones, 65% to 85% of which were seen just once. Approximately 1.6% of the sample belongs to the ten largest clones.

The treatment or condition label for this specimen denotes: suppressive antiretroviral therapy. Cells were stimulated with lysates of CMV-infected fibroblasts at roughly 10 ug/mL. Memory CD4+ T cells that did not respond, being CD40L-negative, CD69-negative and CD45RO-high, were sorted as memory populations depleted of antigen-responding cells. HIV-1-infected adults in whom suppressive ART had been started during chronic infection were enrolled as participants. Participants had undetectable plasma HIV-1 RNA below 50 copies/mL for at least 4 years. To be included, a participant needed positive CMV serology and a CD4+ T cell count above 400 cells/uL. Before stimulation, PBMCs were isolated using density centrifugation and then depleted of CD8+ T cells. Stimulation of CD8-depleted PBMCs was carried out for more than 15 hours with anti-CD28/CD49d costimulation, CD40-blocking antibody and enfuvirtide, to prevent new infections. Cell sorting was done on a Beckman Coulter MoFlo Legacy or XDP sorter, and dead cells were excluded with propidium iodide. Genomic DNA was extracted using the QIAamp DNA Mini Kit for samples with more than one million cells and using the Quick-DNA Microprep Kit for all other samples.

On this clone: Its binding antigen is unknown. No much larger clone exists at a distance of one base, and base qualities are not known.

Overall study outcomes, separate from this receptor: Within the same sorted populations, TCR oligoclonality correlated with proviral oligoclonality. Because the TCR analyses were done in bulk, restricting them to just the rare CMV-responding cells that actually carried HIV-1 proviruses was not possible. TCRbeta richness in CMV- and Gag-responding cells was significantly lower than in anti-CD3/anti-CD28-responding cells; CMV-responding cells had higher oligoclonality than CD3/CD28-stimulated and Gag-responding cells. Degenerate expanded CDR3beta sequences were enriched in antigen-responding cells, suggesting convergent selection of CD4+ responses to CMV and Gag. Few individuals were included in the study, and only a limited range of antigens was tested.

The rearrangement joined TRBV6-5 to TRBJ1-5, with TRBD1 perhaps the D gene, on 5 matching bases. The source material was CD4+ T cells sorted from PBMCs after approximately 19-hour stimulation, sampled from a patient who received antiretroviral therapy. This specimen's cell subset or site label, per the study, means: CD40L-CD69- CD45RO-high memory CD4 T cells not responding to CMV lysate. The sequence came from an adult man with HIV who was CMV-seropositive. The bases read TGTGCCAGCAGTTACTCGGGGGGAGGGAAACCCCAGCATTTT. Translation gives CASSYSGGGKPQHF.